This T cell receptor beta chain was obtained from a study of early T cells in non-severe SARS-CoV-2 infection. Study details: Chains were unpaired, as sequencing was done on bulk RNA from unsorted whole blood.

Each single cDNA molecule received a unique molecular identifier. Via MiXCR, TCRdb re-called the 5' RACE reads, giving one row per CDR3 protein. The table has 53,000 or so distinct CDR3 sequences, about 12% seen once. This clonotype was seen many times. This CDR3 is built from 13 residues. V lost 6 bases to trimming and J lost 5 bases, with 11 bases between them. Sequencing used whole blood, obtained at baseline. This chain connects TRBV12-3 or TRBV12-4 to TRBJ2-1; D is undetermined. This receptor was identified in an adult who was a healthcare worker with PCR-confirmed SARS-CoV-2 infection or an uninfected control (not recorded which). This CDR3 is CASRVAAHNEQFF. Written as DNA, the CDR3 is TGTGCCAGCAGAGTTGCAGCGCACAATGAGCAGTTCTTC.